The 26 T cell receptor beta chains given below trace back to one sample, sequenced in a study of neurological immune-mediated disorders. TCRdb re-analysed the 5' RACE reads in MiXCR, keeping a single row per CDR3 protein. The data hold tens of thousands of distinct CDR3 sequences, with around 9.9% observed a single time. Sequenced: PBMCs. Every receptor here comes from a man aged 50 to 59 in good health.

This clonotype was seen ten or more times. Here the CDR3 DNA reads TGTGCCAGCACCCCGGACAGGGGGAACGCCAATGAGCAGTTCTTC. This gives the protein CASTPDRGNANEQFF. This sequence joins TRBV6-2 or TRBV6-3 and TRBJ2-1; 10 positions agree with TRBD1. The J segment lost 6 bases and the V segment lost 7 bases, leaving 9 bases of the junction unmatched. This CDR3 has 15 residues. Germline CDR1 reads MNHEY; CDR2 reads SVGEGT.

This clonotype was seen ten or more times. The chain joins TRBV5-1 to TRBJ1-4; weak D call: TRBD1 (5 bases). V was cut by 4 bases and J by 0 bases, with 13 bases left in between. The CDR3 is 16 amino acids. CDR1 and CDR2 (germline): SGHRS, YFSETQ. For the CDR3, the DNA is TGCGCCAGCAGCACCGGGACTGTCTCAACTAATGAAAAACTGTTTTTT. Protein product: CASSTGTVSTNEKLFF. Together with reference TRBV5-1 and TRBJ1-4, the CDR3 gives the full variable domain: KAGVTQTPRYLIKTRGQQVTLSCSPISGHRSVSWYQQTPGQGLQFLFEYFSETQRNKGNFPGRFSGRQFSNSRSEMNVSTLELGDSALYLCASSTGTVSTNEKLFFGSGTQLSVL.

The table lists this clonotype with many counts. V is TRBV6-2 or TRBV6-3 and J is TRBJ2-1; TRBD1 is a possible D gene (6 bases). This CDR3 is built from 15 residues. V was clipped by 6 bases and J by 6 bases, with 18 bases between them. The V gene's germline CDR1 is MNHEY and CDR2 SVGEGT. The CDR3 DNA is TGTGCCAGCAGACCCCCTCTTACAGGGCGCAATGAGCAGTTCTTC. Protein sequence: CASRPPLTGRNEQFF.

At least ten counts were recorded for this clonotype. This chain connects TRBV20-1 to TRBJ2-7; 8 nucleotides align to TRBD1. This CDR3 has 13 residues. The J segment lost 3 bases and the V segment lost 6 bases, leaving 7 bases of the junction unmatched. Germline V gene sequence: CDR1 DFQATT, CDR2 SNEGSKA (reference sequence). The CDR3 protein is CSARGQAYYEQYF. CDR3 sequence (DNA): TGCAGTGCGAGGGGACAGGCCTACTACGAGCAGTACTTC.

There are many counts of this clonotype. The genes are TRBV9 and TRBJ2-3; the D is unclear. Trimming left V 4 bases short and J 3 bases short, with 6 bases between. The CDR3 covers 12 residues. Looked up from germline, CDR1 is SGDLS and CDR2 is YYNGEE. Here the CDR3 DNA reads TGTGCCAGCAGCCAAGGAACAGATACGCAGTATTTT. This sequence encodes CASSQGTDTQYF.

About this clonotype itself: A clone one base away is much larger, so this may be a read error. The chain uses TRBV6-2 or TRBV6-3 and TRBJ2-2; D may be TRBD2 (5 bases). V lost 4 bases to trimming and J lost 0 bases, with 9 bases between them. CDR1 and CDR2 (germline): MNHEY, SVGEGT. The CDR3 is 15 residues long. The CDR3 loop reads CASSLEGSNTGELFF. In DNA form, the CDR3 reads TGTGCCAGCAGTTTAGAGGGCTCGAACACCGGGGAGCTGTTTTTT.

The chain has TRBV27 and TRBJ2-7; D gene ambiguous. V gave up 3 bases and J gave up 5 bases, with 14 bases separating them. CDR1 is MNHEY, CDR2 SMNVEV, per germline (reference sequence). The CDR3 is made up of 14 amino acids. CDR3 in DNA: TGTGCCAGCAGTTTCCTGGGGAATGACCACGAGCAGTACTTC. Its translation: CASSFLGNDHEQYF.

This clonotype was counted at least ten times. The chain is built from TRBV5-1 and TRBJ2-3; 11 nucleotides match TRBD2. CDR3 length: 16 residues. The germline CDR1 and CDR2 sequences are SGHRS and YFSETQ. The trim removed 4 bases at V and 6 bases at J, leaving 10 bases unmatched. The DNA of the CDR3 is TGCGCCAGCAGCCGAGGGACTAGCGGTCCTCGGGATACGCAGTATTTT. Its protein is CASSRGTSGPRDTQYF.

In this sample, this clonotype turned up many times. The genes are TRBV12-3 or TRBV12-4 and TRBJ1-1; D possibly corresponds to TRBD1 (5 bases). V lost 6 bases, J lost 2 bases, and 10 bases lay in between. The CDR3 covers 13 residues. This chain's CDR3 is CASSPDSNTEAFF. The CDR3 DNA sequence: TGTGCCAGCAGCCCTGACAGCAACACTGAAGCTTTCTTT.

This clonotype was counted at least ten times. V and J are TRBV27 and TRBJ2-3, with 9 bases lining up with TRBD2. Germline V gene sequence: CDR1 MNHEY, CDR2 SMNVEV (reference sequence). The V segment lost 5 bases and the J segment 5 bases; nucleotides outside the gene matches: 14. CDR3 length equals 17 residues. The CDR3 loop reads CASSGTGVAGVGDTQYF. The CDR3 DNA sequence: TGTGCCAGCAGTGGCACCGGGGTAGCGGGAGTGGGAGATACGCAGTATTTT.

This clonotype was observed at least ten times. CDR3 DNA sequence: TGTGCCAGCAGTTGGGACGTCCCGAACACCGGGGAGCTGTTTTTT. This encodes CASSWDVPNTGELFF. This chain links TRBV6-2 or TRBV6-3 with TRBJ2-2, with D perhaps matching TRBD1 or TRBD2 (5 bases each). CDR1 and CDR2 from the germline V gene are MNHEY and SVGEGT. Trimming pared 4 bases from V and 0 bases from J, leaving 9 bases between. The CDR3 covers 15 residues.

The chain employs TRBV11-2 and TRBJ2-1; D might be TRBD2 (5 bases). Trimming cost V 2 bases and J 5 bases, with 13 bases left between them. Germline CDR1 reads SGHAT; CDR2 reads FQNNGV. The CDR3 covers 15 residues. Written as DNA, the CDR3 is TGTGCCAGCAGCTTAATCGGTGGGAGAGACAATGAGCAGTTCTTC. Translating it yields CASSLIGGRDNEQFF.

This clonotype came up many times. The chain recombines TRBV20-1 with TRBJ1-6; D not resolved. CDR1 and CDR2 from the germline V gene are DFQATT and SNEGSKA (reference sequence). Trimming cost V 4 bases and J 0 bases, with 13 bases left between them. The CDR3 contains 16 residues. In nucleotides, the CDR3 is TGCAGTGCTACCCAAGGGTCTCCCTCCTATAATTCACCCCTCCACTTT. Its protein product is CSATQGSPSYNSPLHF.

This clonotype was counted ten times or more. The chain uses TRBV5-1 and TRBJ2-5, with TRBD2 as a possible D gene (5 bases). The CDR3 spans 13 residues. V was trimmed by 3 bases and J by 1 base, leaving 7 bases between them. Germline-derived CDR1 and CDR2 are SGHRS and YFSETQ. CDR3 nucleotide sequence: TGCGCCAGCAGCTCCGAGGGCCAAGAGACCCAGTACTTC. Its translation is CASSSEGQETQYF.

This clonotype was recorded at least ten times. The chain combines TRBV7-3 with TRBJ2-5; 11 nucleotides match TRBD1. V shed 4 bases, J shed 7 bases, and the junction held 11 bases outside the gene matches. The CDR3 has 16 residues. Germline loops: CDR1 SGHTA, CDR2 FQGTGA. The CDR3 is CASSSSPGQGEGTQYF. The CDR3 nucleotides are TGTGCCAGCAGCTCATCTCCGGGACAGGGGGAGGGGACCCAGTACTTC.

Many counts were recorded for this clonotype. The chain combines TRBV11-1 with TRBJ2-7; no firm D call. This CDR3 has 12 residues. Trimming stripped 1 base from V and 5 bases from J, with 6 bases between. CDR1 and CDR2 from the germline V gene are SGHAT and FQDESV (reference sequence). As DNA, the CDR3 is TGTGCCAGCAGCTTAGGTCGCGACGAGCAGTACTTC. This encodes CASSLGRDEQYF.

This clonotype came up a few times. V gene TRBV20-1 combines with J gene TRBJ2-3; D perhaps matches TRBD2 (6 bases). The germline V and J ends were trimmed by 6 bases and 4 bases, with 17 bases remaining between them. CDR3 size: 14 residues. From germline, CDR1 is DFQATT and CDR2 SNEGSKA (reference sequence). The CDR3 reads CSAQDSGLPDTQYF. The CDR3 DNA sequence: TGCAGTGCCCAGGATAGCGGCCTTCCAGATACGCAGTATTTT.

The chain employs TRBV12-3 or TRBV12-4 and TRBJ2-7; D gene uncertain. This CDR3 is 13 amino acids long. Trimming took 5 bases from V and 4 from J, leaving 12 bases between them. CDR3 protein: CASSLQTSYEQYF. CDR3 bases: TGTGCCAGCAGTCTCCAGACGAGTTACGAGCAGTACTTC.

In its sample, this clonotype was seen many times. The V call is TRBV11-2, the J call TRBJ1-4; D is ambiguous. CDR3 size: 12 residues. V lost 5 bases, J lost 9 bases, and 10 bases lay in between. Per the germline V gene, CDR1 is SGHAT and CDR2 is FQNNGV. CDR3 in DNA: TGTGCCAGCAGCACCGGTGGAAAAAAACTGTTTTTT. The encoded protein is CASSTGGKKLFF. The full variable domain, with the rest looked up from reference TRBV11-2 and TRBJ1-4, is EAGVAQSPRYKIIEKRQSVAFWCNPISGHATLYWYQQILGQGPKLLIQFQNNGVVDDSQLPKDRFSAERLKGVDSTLKIQPAKLEDSAVYLCASSTGGKKLFFGSGTQLSVL.

In its sample, this clonotype was seen many times. V is TRBV12-3 or TRBV12-4 and J is TRBJ1-5; D gene ambiguous. CDR3 length: 15 amino acids. The ends were cut back, 6 bases at V and 1 base at J, with 13 bases in the middle. CDR3 DNA: TGTGCCAGCAGCCCCCCCGGTCTGAGCAATCAGCCCCAGCATTTT. This codes for CASSPPGLSNQPQHF.

This clonotype was counted ten times or more. The chain has TRBV25-1 and TRBJ1-6; D is ambiguous. Trimming shortened V by 1 base and J by 0 bases, and 10 bases separated the two germline ends. Per the germline V gene, CDR1 is MGHDK and CDR2 is SYGVNS. The CDR3 extends over 17 amino acids. The DNA of the CDR3 is TGTGCCAGCAGTGAATCGGGCAGTTACTCCTATAATTCACCCCTCCACTTT. It encodes CASSESGSYSYNSPLHF.

This clonotype has a count of ten or more. The chain carries TRBV9 and TRBJ2-1; perhaps TRBD2 as D (5 bases). The CDR3 has 15 residues. V gave up 0 bases and J gave up 2 bases, with 9 bases separating them. Looked up from germline, CDR1 is SGDLS and CDR2 is YYNGEE. CDR3 sequence: CASSVDPTTYNEQFF. The CDR3 DNA follows: TGTGCCAGCAGCGTAGATCCGACTACCTACAATGAGCAGTTCTTC.

This clonotype was recorded many times. The V gene is TRBV7-2, the J gene TRBJ2-5; 8 nucleotides line up with TRBD1. Trimming removed 5 bases from V and 1 base from J; junction bases left unmatched: 6. This CDR3 has 15 residues. CDR1 and CDR2 (germline): SGHTA, FQGNSA. The CDR3 loop is CASSTDRGFQETQYF. CDR3 nucleotides: TGTGCCAGCAGCACCGACAGGGGATTCCAAGAGACCCAGTACTTC.

There are many counts of this clonotype. This chain uses TRBV28 with TRBJ2-7, with 8 positions matching TRBD2. The CDR3 has 13 residues. J gave up 9 bases and V 10 bases, and 14 bases lay outside the gene matches. Germline CDR1 is MDHEN and CDR2 is SYDVKM. CDR3 region: CATIGTRPLRQYF. The CDR3 bases are TGTGCCACCATCGGGACTAGACCTCTTAGGCAGTACTTC.

This clonotype was observed at least ten times. The V gene is TRBV4-2, the J gene TRBJ2-3, with D uncertain. The V gene lost 0 bases and the J gene lost 10 bases, with 11 bases spanning the gap. Looked up from germline, CDR1 is LGHNA and CDR2 is YNFKEQ. The length of the CDR3 is 13 residues. The CDR3 region is CASSQDQPDSQYF. Written as DNA, the CDR3 is TGTGCCAGCAGCCAAGATCAGCCTGACTCGCAGTATTTT.

This clonotype has at least ten counts. The chain is built from TRBV28 and TRBJ2-3; 8 nucleotides align to TRBD1. With V trimmed by 6 bases and J by 6 bases, 5 bases remained unmatched. Germline V gives CDR1 MDHEN, CDR2 SYDVKM. This CDR3 spans 13 amino acids. CDR3 amino acids: CASRLPGGDTQYF. CDR3 in DNA: TGTGCCAGCAGGCTTCCAGGGGGCGATACGCAGTATTTT.